This T cell receptor (beta chain) was obtained from a study of cytomegalovirus exposure and HLA in healthy donors. For this clone: Its target is unknown.

Healthy bone marrow donors made up the cohort. The PCR had 60 Vbeta and 13 Jbeta primers. Clones were sequenced by immunoSEQ multiplex PCR, and TCRdb holds only the in-frame ones, with some missing. The sample contains about 190,000 clones, approximately 12% of which appear only once. This CDR3 comprises 13 residues. The V segment lost 10 bases and the J segment 2 bases; nucleotides outside the gene matches: 8. Per the germline V gene, CDR1 is ENHRY and CDR2 is SYGVKD. Regarding the study as a whole: A later analysis found that most CMV-associated TCR beta chains appeared HLA-restricted. The study designated roughly 150 TCR beta chains cytomegalovirus-associated. Confirmation was obtained in vitro that a few CMV-associated chains are specific for CMV antigens.

The source is a man over 45 in good health and CMV-seropositive. The sample comprised PBMCs. The chain has TRBV10-3 and TRBJ2-7; 7 nucleotides match TRBD1. The chain's CDR3 is CASLQGSTYEQYF. DNA of the CDR3: TGTGCCAGCCTACAGGGGAGCACCTACGAGCAGTACTTC.